A single T cell receptor beta chain is shown here with its context. What it binds is not known. Method: immunoSEQ multiplex PCR; TCRdb's copy keeps in-frame clones and lacks some. This sample has roughly 96,000 clones; under 95% occur once, and the top ten carry 1.5% to 2.5%. Stated time point: cycle 4 day 1 (C4D1), after six to seven weeks of nivolumab. After autologous stem cell transplantation all patients relapsed, and prior brentuximab vedotin exposure differed between cohorts. Complete response, partial response or progressive disease constituted the best responses recorded. The sample originates from a study of PD-1 blockade in classical Hodgkin lymphoma. Overall study findings and caveats: By cycle point C4D1, TCR diversity had risen significantly in CD4+ cells (but not CD8+ cells). Compared with healthy donors, newly diagnosed patients reportedly showed lower baseline TCR diversity. Complete responders entered with baseline diversity on par with newly diagnosed patients, the results showed.

This clonotype was obtained from a human donor with classical Hodgkin lymphoma. The sequences come from peripheral blood mononuclear cells (PBMCs), collected before the fourth cycle of nivolumab.

CDR3 DNA sequence: TGTGCCAGCAGTTACTCGGTCCGGGAAGAGACCCAGTACTTC. Amino acid sequence: CASSYSVREETQYF. The chain joins TRBV6-6 to TRBJ2-5; no firm D call. This CDR3 region has 14 residues. CDR1 is MNHNY and CDR2 is SVGAGI in the germline V gene (reference sequence). The V gene lost 0 bases and the J gene lost 3 bases, with 8 bases spanning the gap.